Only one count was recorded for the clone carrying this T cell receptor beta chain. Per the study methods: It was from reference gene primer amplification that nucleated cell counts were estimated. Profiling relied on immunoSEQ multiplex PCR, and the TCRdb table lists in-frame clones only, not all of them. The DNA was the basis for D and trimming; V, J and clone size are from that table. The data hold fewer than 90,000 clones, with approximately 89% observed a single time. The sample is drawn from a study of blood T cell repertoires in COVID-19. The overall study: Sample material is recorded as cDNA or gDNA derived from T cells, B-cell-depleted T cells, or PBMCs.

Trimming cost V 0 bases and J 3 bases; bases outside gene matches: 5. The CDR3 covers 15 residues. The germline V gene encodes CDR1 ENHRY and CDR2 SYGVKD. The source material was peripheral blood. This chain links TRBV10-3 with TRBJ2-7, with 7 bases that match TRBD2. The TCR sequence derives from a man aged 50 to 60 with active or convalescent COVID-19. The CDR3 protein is CAISESGEGDYEQYF. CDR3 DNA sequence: TGTGCCATCAGTGAGTCAGGGGAGGGAGACTACGAGCAGTACTTC.